The 18 T cell receptor beta chains below all came from one sample that was sequenced in a study of cytomegalovirus exposure and HLA in healthy donors. The PCR contained 60 Vbeta and 13 Jbeta primers. This table comes from immunoSEQ multiplex PCR, and its TCRdb copy is limited to in-frame clones, with some not included. The table includes 110,000 or so clones, 67% detected once. Input material: PBMCs. The receptors originated from a man aged 18 to 29 in good health and CMV-seropositive.

The chain links TRBV2 to TRBJ1-3, with no clear D. V was pared by 8 bases and J by 3 bases, with 17 bases between. The CDR3 length is 15 residues. Germline values: CDR1 SNHLY, CDR2 FYNNEI. The DNA of the CDR3 is TGTGCCAGCGGAGAAGCGGGAGTATATGGAAACACCATATATTTT. It translates to CASGEAGVYGNTIYF.

The chain is built from TRBV18 and TRBJ2-7; TRBD1 matches 7 bases. Germline V CDR1 and CDR2: KGHSH, LQKENI. Losses at the gene ends were 3 bases for V and 2 bases for J; bases not matched to a gene: 19. This CDR3 is built from 19 residues. CDR3: CASSPDKPTGPTSTYEQYV. The CDR3 coding sequence is TGTGCCAGCTCACCCGATAAACCGACAGGGCCCACAAGTACCTACGAGCAGTACGTC.

The chain joins TRBV30 to TRBJ2-3, with D perhaps matching TRBD2 (7 bases). Germline CDR1 GTSNPN, CDR2 SVGIG (reference sequence). The CDR3 loop spans 15 amino acids. V lost 1 base and J lost 7, with 18 bases in between. The CDR3 loop is CAWSGGGGGMNTQYF. In nucleotides, the CDR3 is TGTGCCTGGAGTGGGGGAGGGGGGGGCATGAATACGCAGTATTTT.

This clone occurred a few times. The genes are TRBV6-4 and TRBJ2-2; the D gene is possibly TRBD2 (5 bases). The germline V gene has CDR1 MRHNA and CDR2 SNTAGT. Trimming took off 2 bases at V and 4 bases at J, with 11 bases between the two ends. The CDR3 contains 15 residues. CDR3 residues: CASSDREGATGELFF. As DNA, the CDR3 is TGTGCCAGCAGTGACCGTGAGGGAGCCACCGGGGAGCTGTTTTTT.

The V call is TRBV13, the J call TRBJ2-5; D is perhaps TRBD2 (6 bases). V lost 1 base and J lost 2, with 14 bases in between. The CDR3 has 16 amino acids. Germline V gives CDR1 PRHDT, CDR2 FYEKMQ (reference sequence). CDR3 sequence: CASSLAGQAGQETQYF. The CDR3 nucleotides read TGTGCCAGCAGCTTAGCGGGGCAGGCGGGGCAAGAGACCCAGTACTTC.

This chain joins TRBV9 and TRBJ2-1; 14 positions match TRBD2. The V segment lost 0 bases and the J segment 6 bases; nucleotides outside the gene matches: 5. Germline loops: CDR1 SGDLS, CDR2 YYNGEE. There are 17 residues in the CDR3. The CDR3 nucleotides read TGTGCCAGCAGCGTAGCAAGGGGACTAGCGGGGGTCAATGAGCAGTTCTTC. Residues: CASSVARGLAGVNEQFF.

The gene calls are TRBV4-1 and TRBJ1-4; weak D call: TRBD1 (5 bases). The CDR3 totals 19 residues. Trimming left V 0 bases short and J 5 bases short, with 22 bases between. Germline assignment: CDR1 MGHRA and CDR2 YSYEKL. CDR3 region: CASSQERRGRVSNNEKLFF. The DNA for the CDR3 is TGCGCCAGCAGCCAAGAGAGAAGGGGCCGAGTATCTAACAATGAAAAACTGTTTTTT.

The chain couples TRBV11-2 to TRBJ2-2; TRBD2 agrees at 7 bases. The germline gives CDR1 SGHAT, CDR2 FQNNGV. The CDR3 is 15 residues long. J lost 6 bases, V lost 5 bases, and 9 bases had no gene match. In nucleotides, the CDR3 is TGTGCCAGCAGCCTCACGGGGGGTGTGGCCGGGGAGCTGTTTTTT. Protein: CASSLTGGVAGELFF.

The chain's CDR3 is CASSRTGTALAYEQYF. DNA for the CDR3: TGTGCCAGCAGCCGTACCGGGACAGCACTAGCCTACGAGCAGTACTTC. This chain connects TRBV28 to TRBJ2-7, with TRBD1 matching over 7 bases. The CDR3 consists of 16 residues. Trimming removed 6 bases from V and 2 bases from J; junction bases left unmatched: 13. Germline-derived CDR1 and CDR2 are MDHEN and SYDVKM. The full variable domain, its missing parts supplied by reference TRBV28 and TRBJ2-7, is DVKVTQSSRYLVKRTGEKVFLECVQDMDHENMFWYRQDPGLGLRLIYFSYDVKMKEKGDIPEGYSVSREKKERFSLILESASTNQTSMYLCASSRTGTALAYEQYFGPGTRLTVT.

The chain couples TRBV27 to TRBJ2-3; 8 nucleotides align to TRBD1. This CDR3 contains 15 residues. From germline, CDR1 is MNHEY and CDR2 SMNVEV (reference sequence). Trimming cost V 2 bases and J 2 bases; bases outside gene matches: 3. The CDR3 DNA reads as TGTGCCAGCAGTTTACAGGGGGCAGACACAGATACGCAGTATTTT. Translation: CASSLQGADTDTQYF.

The rearrangement uses TRBV5-4 and TRBJ2-5; tentative D call: TRBD1 (6 bases). Germline CDR1 SGHNT, CDR2 YYREEE (reference sequence). Deletions cut 4 bases from V and 4 bases from J, with 11 bases between. CDR3 length: 13 amino acids. CDR3 residues: CASSPGQLETQYF. CDR3 nucleotides: TGTGCCAGCAGCCCCGGACAGTTAGAGACCCAGTACTTC.

The chain links TRBV19 to TRBJ1-5; D perhaps matches TRBD1 (6 bases). Germline V gene lookup returns CDR1 LNHDA and CDR2 SQIVND (reference sequence). Deletions cut 6 bases from V and 0 bases from J, with 15 bases between. The CDR3 loop spans 16 amino acids. The CDR3 coding sequence is TGTGCCAGTAGAATCCTTGGGACACATAGCAATCAGCCCCAGCATTTT. Its protein is CASRILGTHSNQPQHF.

This clone was observed a handful of times. V gene TRBV27 combines with J gene TRBJ2-3; tentative D call: TRBD1 (5 bases). The CDR3 runs to 15 residues. Germline lookup yields CDR1 MNHEY and CDR2 SMNVEV (reference sequence). V was cut by 2 bases and J by 0 bases, with 9 bases left in between. CDR3 bases: TGTGCCAGCAGTTTAGGGGCCGGAAGCACAGATACGCAGTATTTT. Protein product: CASSLGAGSTDTQYF.

The rearrangement uses TRBV7-2 and TRBJ1-6, with unresolved D. There are 15 residues in the CDR3. The germline V gene has CDR1 SGHTA and CDR2 FQGNSA. V was clipped by 0 bases and J by 8 bases, with 11 bases between them. CDR3 amino acids: CASSLASGGYSPLHF. The CDR3 region has the DNA TGTGCCAGCAGCTTAGCCTCGGGAGGGTATTCACCCCTCCACTTT.

V usage is TRBV4-1 and J usage is TRBJ2-7; 9 nucleotides align to TRBD1. This CDR3 spans 14 amino acids. V gave up 6 bases and J gave up 0 bases; unmatched junction bases: 3. Germline V gives CDR1 MGHRA, CDR2 YSYEKL. The CDR3 sequence: CASRVGQGSYEQYF. In DNA, the CDR3 is TGCGCCAGCAGGGTGGGACAGGGCTCCTACGAGCAGTACTTC.

This chain joins TRBV18 and TRBJ2-5; 8 nucleotides align to TRBD1. Germline CDR1 is KGHSH and CDR2 is LQKENI. V lost 5 bases, J lost 4 bases, and 6 bases stayed unmatched. The CDR3 sequence is 14 residues long. The CDR3 DNA reads as TGTGCCAGCTCAATCGCGACAGGGGCAGAGACCCAGTACTTC. This codes for CASSIATGAETQYF.

The chain employs TRBV6-5 and TRBJ2-1; 10 bases match TRBD1. The CDR3 runs 15 residues. The germline V gene encodes CDR1 MNHEY and CDR2 SVGAGI. J was trimmed by 6 bases and V by 2 bases; bases with no gene match: 4. CDR3 region: CASSYTGQGINEQFF. Here the CDR3 DNA reads TGTGCCAGCAGTTACACGGGACAGGGGATCAATGAGCAGTTCTTC.

The chain joins TRBV9 to TRBJ2-5, with TRBD1 identical over 9 bases. Germline CDR1 is SGDLS and CDR2 is YYNGEE. The CDR3 has 16 amino acids. J was trimmed by 1 base and V by 0 bases; bases with no gene match: 4. The CDR3 region has the DNA TGTGCCAGCAGCGTAGACGGGACAGGGCTCCAAGAGACCCAGTACTTC. Its translation: CASSVDGTGLQETQYF.